This T cell receptor beta chain was observed in a study of early T cells in non-severe SARS-CoV-2 infection. This clonotype was counted a few times. What it recognizes is unknown. V lost 6 bases to trimming and J lost 0 bases; unmatched junction nucleotides: 5. This CDR3 is 16 amino acids long. CDR1 is MNHEY and CDR2 is SVGAGI in the germline V gene. Study-wide points: VDJdb-based annotation leaned toward anti-spike CD8 responses and missed private and CD4 specificities.

Individual cDNA molecules carried attached unique molecular identifiers. Each CDR3 protein gets one entry after TCRdb re-called the 5' RACE reads with MiXCR. The sample has approximately 84,000 distinct CDR3 sequences, approximately 13% seen once. The clonotype was recovered from an adult who was a healthcare worker with PCR-confirmed SARS-CoV-2 infection or an uninfected control (not recorded which). This chain links TRBV6-5 with TRBJ2-1, with 10 bases fitting TRBD2. Source material: whole blood. The CDR3, as DNA: TGTGCCAGCAGAAGGACTAGCGGAAGCTCCTACAATGAGCAGTTCTTC. Translating gives CASRRTSGSSYNEQFF.